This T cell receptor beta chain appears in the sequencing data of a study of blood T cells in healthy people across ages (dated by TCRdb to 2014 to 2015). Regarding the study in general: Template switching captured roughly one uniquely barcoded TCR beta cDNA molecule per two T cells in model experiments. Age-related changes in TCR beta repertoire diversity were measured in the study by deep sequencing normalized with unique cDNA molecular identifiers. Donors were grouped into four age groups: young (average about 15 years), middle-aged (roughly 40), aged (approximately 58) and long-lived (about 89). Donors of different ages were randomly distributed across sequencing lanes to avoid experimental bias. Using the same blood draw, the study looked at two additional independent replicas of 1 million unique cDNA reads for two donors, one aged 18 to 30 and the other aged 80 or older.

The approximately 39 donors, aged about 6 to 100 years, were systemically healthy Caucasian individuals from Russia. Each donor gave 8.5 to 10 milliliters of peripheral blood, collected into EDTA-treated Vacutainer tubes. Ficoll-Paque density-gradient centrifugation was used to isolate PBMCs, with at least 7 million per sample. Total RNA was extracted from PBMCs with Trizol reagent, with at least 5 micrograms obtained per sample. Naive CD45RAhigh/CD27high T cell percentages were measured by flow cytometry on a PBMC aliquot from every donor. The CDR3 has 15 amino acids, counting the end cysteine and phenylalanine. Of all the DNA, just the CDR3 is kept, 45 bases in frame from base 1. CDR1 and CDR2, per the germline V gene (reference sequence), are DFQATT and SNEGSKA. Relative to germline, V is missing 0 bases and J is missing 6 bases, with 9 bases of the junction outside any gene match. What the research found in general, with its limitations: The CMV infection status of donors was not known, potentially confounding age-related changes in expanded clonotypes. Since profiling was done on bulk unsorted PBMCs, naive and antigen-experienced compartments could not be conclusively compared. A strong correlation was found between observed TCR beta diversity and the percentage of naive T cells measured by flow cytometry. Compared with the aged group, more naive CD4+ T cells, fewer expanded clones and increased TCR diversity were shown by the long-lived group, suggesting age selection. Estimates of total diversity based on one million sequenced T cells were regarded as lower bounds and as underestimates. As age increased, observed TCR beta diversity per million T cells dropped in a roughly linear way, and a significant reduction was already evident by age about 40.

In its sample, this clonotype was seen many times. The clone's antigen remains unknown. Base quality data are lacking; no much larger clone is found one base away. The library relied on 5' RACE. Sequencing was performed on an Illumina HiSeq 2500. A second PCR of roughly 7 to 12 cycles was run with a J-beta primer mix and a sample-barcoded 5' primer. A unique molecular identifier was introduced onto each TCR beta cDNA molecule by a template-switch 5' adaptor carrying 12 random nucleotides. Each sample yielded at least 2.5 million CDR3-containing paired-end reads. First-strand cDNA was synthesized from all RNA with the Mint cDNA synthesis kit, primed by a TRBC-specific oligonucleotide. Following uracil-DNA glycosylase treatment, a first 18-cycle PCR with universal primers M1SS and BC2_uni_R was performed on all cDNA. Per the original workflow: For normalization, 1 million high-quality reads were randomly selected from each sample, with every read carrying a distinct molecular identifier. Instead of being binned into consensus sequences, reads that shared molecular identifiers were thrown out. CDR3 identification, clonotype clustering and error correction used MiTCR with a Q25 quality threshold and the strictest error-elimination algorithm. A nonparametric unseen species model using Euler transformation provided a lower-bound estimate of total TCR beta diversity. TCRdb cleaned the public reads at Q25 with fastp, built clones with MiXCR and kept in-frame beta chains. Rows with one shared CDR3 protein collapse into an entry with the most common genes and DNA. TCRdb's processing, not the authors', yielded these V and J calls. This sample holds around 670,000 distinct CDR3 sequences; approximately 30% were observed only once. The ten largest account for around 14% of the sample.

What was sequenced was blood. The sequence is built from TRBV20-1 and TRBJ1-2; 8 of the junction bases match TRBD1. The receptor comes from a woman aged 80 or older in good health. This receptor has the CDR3 CSARDSGQGAHGYTF. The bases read TGCAGTGCTAGAGATTCAGGGCAGGGGGCACATGGCTACACCTTC.